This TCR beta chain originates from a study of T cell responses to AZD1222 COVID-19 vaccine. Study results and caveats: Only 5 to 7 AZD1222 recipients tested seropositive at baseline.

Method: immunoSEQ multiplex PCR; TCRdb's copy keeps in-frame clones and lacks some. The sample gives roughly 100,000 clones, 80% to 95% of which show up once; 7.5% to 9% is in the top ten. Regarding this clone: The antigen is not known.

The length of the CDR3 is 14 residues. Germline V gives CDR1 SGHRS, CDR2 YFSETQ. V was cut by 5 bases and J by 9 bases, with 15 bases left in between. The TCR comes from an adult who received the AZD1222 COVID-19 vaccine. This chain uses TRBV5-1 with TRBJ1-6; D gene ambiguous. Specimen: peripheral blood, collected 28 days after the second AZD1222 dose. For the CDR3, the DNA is TGCGCCAGCAGGGCGGAGGTCGGAAGTTCACCCCTCCACTTT. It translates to CASRAEVGSSPLHF.